This TCR beta chain is from a study of blood T cells in healthy people across ages. Study background: Researchers report that template switching captured about one barcoded beta molecule per two T cells.

As concerns this clonotype: Its target is not known.

This CDR3 has 15 amino acids. CDR1 and CDR2 from the germline V gene are MDHEN and SYDVKM. Deletions cut 5 bases from V and 3 bases from J, with 14 bases between. A J-beta primer mix and a sample-barcoded 5' primer were used in a second PCR of roughly 7 to 12 cycles. Each cDNA molecule, via a template-switch adaptor with 12 random nucleotides, was tagged. Each CDR3 protein is one row after TCRdb ran MiXCR on the 5' RACE reads. The table has about a million distinct CDR3 sequences, just over 50% seen once; the top ten hold roughly a fifth. Study results and caveats: Researchers said unsorted PBMCs prevented a conclusive naive versus antigen-experienced comparison. Among long-lived donors, naive CD4+ cells were more numerous and diversity higher than in aged donors.

Sequenced input: blood. The chain recombines TRBV28 with TRBJ2-1, with TRBD2 as a possible D gene (5 bases). The origin of this receptor is a woman aged 55-70 years in good health. The CDR3 protein is CASSLRTSHYNEQFF. The CDR3 bases are TGTGCCAGCAGTCTAAGGACTTCACACTACAATGAGCAGTTCTTC.